The 7 T cell receptor beta chains below were found in one sample sequenced in a study of cytomegalovirus exposure and HLA in healthy donors. Only in-frame clones appear in the TCRdb table, and some are missing; sequencing was by immunoSEQ multiplex PCR. The sample lists 90,000 to 100,000 clones, roughly nine tenths seen once, with roughly 4% in the top ten. The sequencing input was PBMCs. The receptors shown here come from a woman aged 25 to 39 in good health and CMV-seronegative.

In its sample, this clone was seen once. The J gene is TRBJ1-2, the V gene TRBV5-1, with unresolved D. CDR3 length: 15 amino acids. Germline CDR1 is SGHRS and CDR2 is YFSETQ. Trimming took off 0 bases at V and 6 bases at J, with 15 bases between the two ends. The CDR3 sequence is CASSLGAVLSDGYTF. For the CDR3, the DNA is TGCGCCAGCAGCTTGGGGGCAGTTCTTAGCGATGGCTACACCTTC.

The chain couples TRBV6-4 to TRBJ2-7; tentative D call: TRBD2 (7 bases). Germline V gene data show CDR1 as MRHNA and CDR2 as SNTAGT. The CDR3 loop spans 16 amino acids. The V and J ends lost 3 bases and 1 base respectively, with 16 bases between them. CDR3 loop: CASSDKLGGPSYEQYF. The CDR3 DNA reads TGTGCCAGCAGTGATAAGTTGGGGGGGCCTTCCTACGAGCAGTACTTC.

The rearrangement uses TRBV6-6 and TRBJ1-2, with 9 bases fitting TRBD1. With V trimmed by 2 bases and J by 0 bases, 1 base remained unmatched. Germline CDR1 is MNHNY and CDR2 is SVGAGI (reference sequence). This CDR3 contains 15 residues. CDR3: CASSYDRGANYGYTF. In DNA, the CDR3 is TGTGCCAGCAGTTACGACAGGGGGGCTAACTATGGCTACACCTTC.

The chain uses TRBV6-1 and TRBJ2-5; the match to TRBD1 covers 8 bases. V shed 5 bases, J shed 5 bases, and the junction held 7 bases outside the gene matches. Germline CDR1 reads MNHNS; CDR2 reads SASEGT. The CDR3 runs 14 residues. The CDR3 region is CASSRQGTGETQYF. CDR3 sequence (DNA): TGTGCCAGCAGTAGACAGGGGACGGGCGAGACCCAGTACTTC.

The chain carries TRBV11-1 and TRBJ1-6; a weak D match, TRBD1 (5 bases). This CDR3 has 13 residues. Deletions cut 5 bases from V and 10 bases from J, with 12 bases between. The germline gives CDR1 SGHAT, CDR2 FQDESV (reference sequence). As DNA, the CDR3 is TGTGCCAGCAGCCCCTGGGGCGGATCACCCCTCCACTTT. It translates to CASSPWGGSPLHF.

The rearrangement links TRBV6-4 to TRBJ1-1, with TRBD1 as a possible D gene (6 bases). CDR1 is MRHNA, CDR2 SNTAGT, per germline. The CDR3 is 15 amino acids. Deletions cut 0 bases from V and 1 base from J, with 9 bases between. The CDR3: CASSDSGTPNTEAFF. The CDR3 nucleotides are TGTGCCAGCAGTGACTCGGGGACACCGAACACTGAAGCTTTCTTT.

V gene TRBV7-6 combines with J gene TRBJ2-7; TRBD1 aligns across 8 bases. This CDR3 is 14 amino acids long. The germline CDR1 and CDR2 sequences are SGHVS and FNYEAQ. Losses at the gene ends were 1 base for V and 3 bases for J; bases not matched to a gene: 2. The CDR3 DNA reads as TGTGCCAGCAGCTTAGGGACAGGGCACTACGAGCAGTACTTC. This encodes CASSLGTGHYEQYF.